Sequencing of this T cell receptor (beta chain) was carried out in a study of blood T cell repertoires in COVID-19. The protocol was immunoSEQ multiplex PCR, while the TCRdb copy is restricted to in-frame clones and leaves out a portion. Among 200,000 to 250,000 clones listed, 87% were seen once. The germline V gene encodes CDR1 SEHNR and CDR2 FQNEAQ (reference sequence). J gave up 7 bases and V 2 bases, and 7 bases lay outside the gene matches. The CDR3 is 15 residues long. Sequencing used PBMCs or T cells enriched from blood (not recorded which). V and J are TRBV7-9 and TRBJ1-4; TRBD1 aligns across 7 bases. The sequence was collected from a man aged 30 to 39 who had recovered from COVID-19. This CDR3 is CASSLLTGVAEKLFF. CDR3 sequence (DNA): TGTGCCAGCAGCTTACTTACAGGGGTGGCTGAAAAACTGTTTTTT.